The clone carrying this T cell receptor (beta chain) has a handful of counts. This sample was taken from a study of blood T cell repertoires in COVID-19. As for the study in general: The analysed material was cDNA or gDNA that came from T cells, B-cell-depleted T cells, or PBMCs.

Libraries were prepared by immunoSEQ multiplex PCR; TCRdb keeps only in-frame clonotypes and omits some of them. The sample yields approximately 50,000 clones, roughly nine tenths seen once. This CDR3 comprises 15 residues. Trimming cost V 5 bases and J 1 base; bases outside gene matches: 5. Germline lookup yields CDR1 SGHVS and CDR2 FQNEAQ. The TCR sequence derives from an elderly man with active or convalescent COVID-19. The sample comprised peripheral blood. This chain uses TRBV7-8 with TRBJ1-5; 7 bases map to TRBD1. CDR3 residues: CASSTTGNSNQPQHF. The CDR3, as DNA: TGTGCCAGCAGCACGACAGGGAACAGCAATCAGCCCCAGCATTTT.